The T cell receptor (beta chain) described here comes from a study of T-cell memory formation after mild COVID-19. Via MiXCR, TCRdb re-called the 5' RACE reads, giving one row per CDR3 protein. The sample lists 140,000 to 150,000 distinct CDR3 sequences, approximately 5.7% occurring once. The CDR3 has 14 residues. V lost 1 base to trimming and J lost 7 bases, with 9 bases between them. Germline V gene sequence: CDR1 SGHRS, CDR2 YFSETQ. This clonotype was picked up a small number of times. This clonotype was obtained from an adult woman who had mild COVID-19 (a few samples of this study predate the infection). Cell type and time point are not known. This chain links TRBV5-1 with TRBJ1-6; D gene ambiguous. Input material: PBMCs or a T cell subset sorted from them (not recorded which). The CDR3 nucleotides are TGCGCCAGCAGCTTGAATGGAGAGAATTCACCCCTCCACTTT. The encoded protein is CASSLNGENSPLHF.